This T cell receptor (beta chain) was identified during a study of T cells after yellow fever vaccination. Findings and caveats of the study: Abundant clonotypes from the bulk population could have been carried over as contaminants into FACS-sorted repertoires.

TCRdb itself ran the 5' RACE reads through MiXCR, one entry per CDR3 protein. The table includes 400,000 or so distinct CDR3 sequences, around a sixth detected once. In this sample, this clonotype turned up once. What it binds is unknown. The receptor was isolated from a man in his late teens or twenties who received the YFV17D yellow fever vaccine. Sample: PBMCs, taken before the yellow fever booster vaccination.

DNA of the CDR3: TGTGCCAGTAGTCTCCCGACAGGGGTTGCGGATCAGCCCCAGCATTTT. Residues: CASSLPTGVADQPQHF. The V and J genes are TRBV19 and TRBJ1-5, with 8 bases matching TRBD1. CDR1 and CDR2 from the germline V gene are LNHDA and SQIVND (reference sequence). The CDR3 covers 16 residues. With 5 bases clipped from V and 5 bases from J, the junction kept 11 bases outside the gene matches.